This is a list of T cell receptor beta chains from one sample in a study of blood T cell repertoires in COVID-19. Generated by immunoSEQ multiplex PCR, the TCRdb table keeps only in-frame clones and is missing some. Seen here are around 55,000 clones, about 90% observed once, and the top ten hold 8.5%. Material: peripheral blood. The receptors were sampled from a man between 60 and 70 years old with active COVID-19. CDR3s include the opening cysteine and the closing phenylalanine or tryptophan. A D gene is named only where the DNA matches it firmly. Only some rows state a clone size, as once, few, many or a class for expanded clones.

d_gene: TRBD2
v_gene: TRBV9
j_gene: TRBJ2-1
abundance: NA
CDR3nt: TGTGCCAGCAGCGCTAGCGGAATTTACAATGAGCAGTTCTTC
CDR3aa: CASSASGIYNEQFF

d_gene: NA
v_gene: TRBV2
j_gene: TRBJ2-2
abundance: once
CDR3nt: TGTGCCAGCAGTGGGGAGGCGGCAGCCGGGGAGCTGTTTTTT
CDR3aa: CASSGEAAAGELFF

d_gene: TRBD1
v_gene: TRBV19
j_gene: TRBJ2-1
abundance: NA
CDR3nt: TGTGCCAGTAGTATATTGGGACAGGGTGGAAATGAGCAGTTCTTC
CDR3aa: CASSILGQGGNEQFF

d_gene: NA
v_gene: TRBV29-1
j_gene: TRBJ2-4
abundance: NA
CDR3nt: TGCAGCGTTGTCCCCTTCGACTTAGCCAAAAACATTCAGTACTTC
CDR3aa: CSVVPFDLAKNIQYF

d_gene: TRBD1
v_gene: TRBV18
j_gene: TRBJ2-5
abundance: NA
CDR3nt: TGTGCCAGCTCACCAGCCGGGACAGGGGGCCAAGAGACCCAGTACTTC
CDR3aa: CASSPAGTGGQETQYF

d_gene: TRBD1
v_gene: TRBV6-5
j_gene: TRBJ1-2
abundance: NA
CDR3nt: TGTGCCAGCAGTCCACAGGGGGCTTCCTATGGCTACACCTTC
CDR3aa: CASSPQGASYGYTF

d_gene: NA
v_gene: TRBV7-6
j_gene: TRBJ2-1
abundance: NA
CDR3nt: TGTGCCAGCAGCGTGTGTACTGATAGCTCCTACAATGAGCAGTTCTTC
CDR3aa: CASSVCTDSSYNEQFF

d_gene: NA
v_gene: TRBV29-1
j_gene: TRBJ2-7
abundance: NA
CDR3nt: TGCAGCGTTGAAGTGGGCCTAGCACCGACCTACGAGCAGTACTTC
CDR3aa: CSVEVGLAPTYEQYF

d_gene: NA
v_gene: TRBV12-3/TRBV12-4
j_gene: TRBJ2-5
abundance: NA
CDR3nt: TGTGCCAGCAGTTTGCCGGGGATGAAGACCCAGTACTTC
CDR3aa: CASSLPGMKTQYF

d_gene: NA
v_gene: TRBV16
j_gene: TRBJ1-5
abundance: NA
CDR3nt: TGTGCCAGCAGCCAACGAGGGCTTGGCAATCAGCCCCAGCATTTT
CDR3aa: CASSQRGLGNQPQHF

d_gene: TRBD2
v_gene: TRBV9
j_gene: TRBJ2-1
abundance: few
CDR3nt: TGTGCCAGCAGGGATAGCGGGAGCTCCTACAATGAGCAGTTCTTC
CDR3aa: CASRDSGSSYNEQFF

d_gene: TRBD2
v_gene: TRBV27
j_gene: TRBJ2-1
abundance: NA
CDR3nt: TGTGCCAGCAGTTTTTCCCTTAGCGGGAACGGTGAGCAGTTCTTC
CDR3aa: CASSFSLSGNGEQFF

d_gene: NA
v_gene: TRBV15
j_gene: TRBJ2-7
abundance: NA
CDR3nt: TGTGCCACCAGCAGAGGTGGCAGGGGTTACGAGCAGTACTTC
CDR3aa: CATSRGGRGYEQYF

d_gene: NA
v_gene: TRBV27
j_gene: TRBJ2-2
abundance: NA
CDR3nt: TGTGCCAGCAGTTTATCAGAGGGGGCCGGGGAGCTGTTTTTT
CDR3aa: CASSLSEGAGELFF

d_gene: TRBD2
v_gene: TRBV5-6
j_gene: TRBJ2-7
abundance: NA
CDR3nt: TGTGCCAGCAGGACTAGCAGCTCCTACGAGCAGTACTTC
CDR3aa: CASRTSSSYEQYF

d_gene: TRBD1
v_gene: TRBV19
j_gene: TRBJ1-5
abundance: once
CDR3nt: TGTGCCAGTAGTCCGGGACAGGCATATAGCGGCAATCAGCCCCAGCATTTT
CDR3aa: CASSPGQAYSGNQPQHF

d_gene: NA
v_gene: TRBV3-1/TRBV3-2
j_gene: TRBJ2-5
abundance: NA
CDR3nt: TGTGCCAGCAGCCAAGATGCTAGTGGAGGGACCCAGTACTTC
CDR3aa: CASSQDASGGTQYF

d_gene: TRBD1
v_gene: TRBV5-1
j_gene: TRBJ2-5
abundance: NA
CDR3nt: TGCGCCAGCAGCTGGGGGACAGGAGAAGAGACCCAGTACTTC
CDR3aa: CASSWGTGEETQYF

d_gene: TRBD1
v_gene: TRBV30
j_gene: TRBJ1-2
abundance: NA
CDR3nt: TGTGCCTGGCGGGACAGGGGGCGAGGGGATGGCTACACCTTC
CDR3aa: CAWRDRGRGDGYTF

d_gene: NA
v_gene: TRBV4-1
j_gene: TRBJ2-1
abundance: once
CDR3nt: TGCGCCAGCAGCCCCAACCCGACTAGCAATGAGCAGTTCTTC
CDR3aa: CASSPNPTSNEQFF

d_gene: TRBD2
v_gene: TRBV5-4
j_gene: TRBJ2-1
abundance: NA
CDR3nt: TGTGCCAGCAGCTTGGACGCGGGAGGACACTACAATGAGCAGTTCTTC
CDR3aa: CASSLDAGGHYNEQFF

d_gene: NA
v_gene: TRBV11-3
j_gene: TRBJ2-1
abundance: NA
CDR3nt: TGTGCCAGCAGCGCGGGGGCTTATGAGCAGTTCTTC
CDR3aa: CASSAGAYEQFF

d_gene: NA
v_gene: TRBV7-7
j_gene: TRBJ1-4
abundance: NA
CDR3nt: TGTGCTAGCTATTTCCTCCCACAGGCGGAAAAACTGTTTTTT
CDR3aa: CASYFLPQAEKLFF

d_gene: TRBD2
v_gene: TRBV25-1
j_gene: TRBJ2-1
abundance: NA
CDR3nt: TGTGCCAGCAGTATTTTAGCGGGAGCCTACAATGAGCAGTTCTTC
CDR3aa: CASSILAGAYNEQFF

d_gene: NA
v_gene: TRBV7-9
j_gene: TRBJ2-3
abundance: NA
CDR3nt: TGTGCCAGCAGCTTACTGGGGGCCAGCACAGATACGCAGTATTTT
CDR3aa: CASSLLGASTDTQYF

d_gene: NA
v_gene: TRBV5-6
j_gene: TRBJ2-7
abundance: NA
CDR3nt: TGTGCCAGCAACCTTGGTCGAAGCACCTACGAGCAGTACTTC
CDR3aa: CASNLGRSTYEQYF

d_gene: NA
v_gene: TRBV11-2
j_gene: TRBJ2-7
abundance: once
CDR3nt: TGTGCCAGCAGCTTGGGGCCCCCCTACGAGCAGTACTTC
CDR3aa: CASSLGPPYEQYF

d_gene: TRBD2
v_gene: TRBV5-1
j_gene: TRBJ2-2
abundance: once
CDR3nt: TGCGCCAGCCACCTCAGCGGGGGAAACACCGGGGAGCTGTTTTTT
CDR3aa: CASHLSGGNTGELFF

d_gene: NA
v_gene: TRBV14
j_gene: TRBJ2-7
abundance: NA
CDR3nt: TGTGCCAGCAGCCAAGTAACTGGCTACGAGCAGTACTTC
CDR3aa: CASSQVTGYEQYF

d_gene: NA
v_gene: TRBV5-1
j_gene: TRBJ1-2
abundance: NA
CDR3nt: TGCGCCAGCAGCTTGAATTTTGAGGGAAGCTATGGCTACACCTTC
CDR3aa: CASSLNFEGSYGYTF

d_gene: NA
v_gene: TRBV11-1
j_gene: TRBJ1-6
abundance: NA
CDR3nt: TGTGCCAGCAGTTCAGATACCGCGGCAGACGGATCACCCCTCCACTTT
CDR3aa: CASSSDTAADGSPLHF

d_gene: NA
v_gene: TRBV9
j_gene: TRBJ1-1
abundance: NA
CDR3nt: TGTGCCAGCAGCGTCGGACAGACATGGGACACTGAAGCTTTCTTT
CDR3aa: CASSVGQTWDTEAFF

d_gene: TRBD2
v_gene: TRBV6-6
j_gene: TRBJ2-3
abundance: NA
CDR3nt: TGTGCCAGCAGTTCCCCCACTAGCGGTAGCACAGATACGCAGTATTTT
CDR3aa: CASSSPTSGSTDTQYF

d_gene: TRBD2
v_gene: TRBV18
j_gene: TRBJ2-1
abundance: once
CDR3nt: TGTGCCAGCTCACCTATTTCTAGCGGGATGAACAATGAGCAGTTCTTC
CDR3aa: CASSPISSGMNNEQFF

d_gene: TRBD2
v_gene: TRBV6-5
j_gene: TRBJ2-3
abundance: NA
CDR3nt: TGTGCCAGCAGACTGCTAGCGGGAGGTGTAGATACGCAGTATTTT
CDR3aa: CASRLLAGGVDTQYF

d_gene: NA
v_gene: TRBV15
j_gene: TRBJ2-1
abundance: once
CDR3nt: TGTGCCACCAGCAGAGATCTGGCTAGCGCAAACAATGAGCAGTTCTTC
CDR3aa: CATSRDLASANNEQFF

d_gene: TRBD1
v_gene: TRBV5-4
j_gene: TRBJ1-2
abundance: NA
CDR3nt: TGTGCCAGCAGCCTGACAGGGCGAATTAACTATGGCTACACCTTC
CDR3aa: CASSLTGRINYGYTF

d_gene: TRBD2
v_gene: TRBV10-1
j_gene: TRBJ2-1
abundance: NA
CDR3nt: TGCGCCAGCAGTGAGTCGACTGCGGGACTAGCGGGAGGGGGATTTACGTTCTTC
CDR3aa: CASSESTAGLAGGGFTFF

d_gene: TRBD2
v_gene: TRBV7-9
j_gene: TRBJ2-1
abundance: NA
CDR3nt: TGTGCCAGCAGCTTATTGCGGGAGGGACTCCACAATGAGCAGTTCTTC
CDR3aa: CASSLLREGLHNEQFF

d_gene: TRBD1
v_gene: TRBV7-9
j_gene: TRBJ1-2
abundance: few
CDR3nt: TGTGCCAGCAGCTTTGGCGGGACAGAAGATGGCTACACCTTC
CDR3aa: CASSFGGTEDGYTF

d_gene: TRBD2
v_gene: TRBV19
j_gene: TRBJ2-7
abundance: NA
CDR3nt: TGTGCCAGTAGTAGGGCTAGCGGGAGTGGGTACGAGCAGTACTTC
CDR3aa: CASSRASGSGYEQYF

d_gene: TRBD1
v_gene: TRBV24-1
j_gene: TRBJ2-7
abundance: once
CDR3nt: TGTGCCACCAGTGACCTGGGGGACAGGGGGCCGTACGAGCAGTACTTC
CDR3aa: CATSDLGDRGPYEQYF

d_gene: NA
v_gene: TRBV4-2
j_gene: TRBJ1-5
abundance: NA
CDR3nt: TGTGCCAGCAGCCAAGAGGTGGGAGTTGATCAGCCCCAGCATTTT
CDR3aa: CASSQEVGVDQPQHF

d_gene: TRBD1
v_gene: TRBV5-1
j_gene: TRBJ1-2
abundance: NA
CDR3nt: TGCGCCAGCAGCTTGGACAGGGGCCCCTACACCTTC
CDR3aa: CASSLDRGPYTF

d_gene: TRBD1
v_gene: TRBV13
j_gene: TRBJ1-2
abundance: NA
CDR3nt: TGTGCCAGCAGCCCCCCCCTAGACAGGGATGGCTACACCTTC
CDR3aa: CASSPPLDRDGYTF

d_gene: TRBD2
v_gene: TRBV9
j_gene: TRBJ2-1
abundance: NA
CDR3nt: TGTGCCAGCAGCACTAGCGGGCAATACAATGAGCAGTTCTTC
CDR3aa: CASSTSGQYNEQFF

d_gene: NA
v_gene: TRBV7-9
j_gene: TRBJ2-4
abundance: NA
CDR3nt: TGTGCCAGCAGCTTGGGCTTAGCCAAAAACATTCAGTACTTC
CDR3aa: CASSLGLAKNIQYF

d_gene: TRBD2
v_gene: TRBV11-2
j_gene: TRBJ2-2
abundance: NA
CDR3nt: TGTGCCAGCAGCTTACGAGCGGGAGGGAACACCGGGGAGCTGTTTTTT
CDR3aa: CASSLRAGGNTGELFF